What follows are 32 T cell receptor beta chains derived from one specimen sequenced in a study of tumor-infiltrating lymphocytes in primary liver carcinoma. The input was about 490 ng total RNA; TCR beta cDNA was made from it with a constant-region primer. ARM-PCR was slightly modified, and three nested multiplex PCR rounds with it gave rise to the TCR beta libraries. TRBV1-TRBV30 forward primers paired with a C-beta reverse primer were used in the first two PCR rounds, which ran roughly 10 cycles each. In TCRdb, the multiplex PCR reads were re-called with MiXCR into one record per CDR3 protein. The sample yields approximately 320,000 distinct CDR3 sequences, around three fifths seen once. Germline DNA was extracted alongside blood RNA, which was obtained from unsorted whole blood. Sequenced sample: peripheral blood. All receptors come from a woman aged 25 to 39 with primary liver carcinoma and hepatitis B virus infection.

This clonotype was observed at least ten times. The V and J genes are TRBV6-2 or TRBV6-3 and TRBJ2-1; D is undetermined. There are 13 residues in the CDR3. The V gene's germline CDR1 is MNHEY and CDR2 SVGEGT. V dropped 2 bases and J dropped 15 bases, with 17 bases sitting between them. The CDR3 is CASSYTNLVSSFF. The CDR3 DNA follows: TGTGCCAGCAGTTACACTAACCTAGTCTCGTCGTTCTTC.

A remark on this clonotype: At one end the junction does not follow the germline gene, possibly because of a read error. V and J are TRBV29-1 and TRBJ2-5; D possibly corresponds to TRBD2 (7 bases). CDR3 length equals 15 residues. From germline, CDR1 is SQVTM and CDR2 ANQGSEA. CDR3 protein: CSVEDWPGGQETQHF. CDR3 coding DNA: TGCAGCGTTGAAGATTGGCCGGGGGGACAAGAGACCCAGCACTTC.

V is TRBV10-2 and J is TRBJ2-5; 7 bases map to TRBD2. The CDR3 loop spans 21 amino acids. V lost 7 bases, J lost 3 bases, and 29 bases stayed unmatched. Germline V CDR1 and CDR2: WSHSY, SAAADI. CDR3 DNA sequence: TGCGCCAGCATCGGCCCCGCGTTCATGGCGGGGGAACTACCGTCAAAAGAGACCCAGTACTTC. Protein product: CASIGPAFMAGELPSKETQYF.

This rearrangement joins TRBV14 to TRBJ2-2; D is uncertain. Germline-derived CDR1 and CDR2 are SGHDN and FVKESK. Trimming removed 2 bases at V and 2 bases at J, with 15 bases between. This CDR3 has 17 amino acids. CDR3 DNA sequence: TGTGCCAGCAGCCAAAGATCCGAGACGGACAACACCGGGGAGCTGTTTTTT. It translates to CASSQRSETDNTGELFF.

About this clonotype itself: It may be a read error: a sequence one base away is much more abundant. The gene calls are TRBV6-2 or TRBV6-3 and TRBJ2-1; 12 positions match TRBD2. The CDR3 spans 15 residues. Germline V gives CDR1 MNHEY, CDR2 SVGEGT. The trim removed 7 bases at V and 8 bases at J, leaving 9 bases unmatched. CDR3 sequence: CASNLLAGGRDEQFF. The CDR3 DNA is TGTGCCAGCAACCTACTAGCGGGAGGTAGGGATGAGCAGTTCTTC.

This clonotype was seen more than once but under ten times. The J gene is TRBJ2-2, the V gene TRBV6-2 or TRBV6-3, with D possibly TRBD1 on 6 matching bases. The germline CDR1 and CDR2 sequences are MNHEY and SVGEGT. V dropped 6 bases and J dropped 10 bases, with 21 bases sitting between them. The CDR3 consists of 15 residues. The chain's CDR3 is CASSRLHTQGSELFF. The CDR3 region has the DNA TGTGCCAGCAGCCGCCTACACACACAGGGCTCGGAGCTGTTTTTT.

The chain recombines TRBV28 with TRBJ2-3; 7 bases match TRBD2. Germline-derived CDR1 and CDR2 are MDHEN and SYDVKM. V gave up 6 bases and J gave up 2 bases; unmatched junction bases: 5. This CDR3 spans 14 amino acids. The CDR3 region is CASREGGITDTQYF. The DNA of the CDR3 is TGTGCCAGCAGGGAGGGAGGGATCACAGATACGCAGTATTTT.

Comments on this clonotype: The junction differs from germline at one of its ends, possibly a read error. This chain connects TRBV11-3 to TRBJ1-2; D unclear. Germline lookup yields CDR1 SGHNT and CDR2 YENEEA. The CDR3 extends over 15 amino acids. As DNA, the CDR3 is TGTGCCAGCAGCTTAAGAAGAGGGAGTAGCTATGGCTACATCTTC. Its protein is CASSLRRGSSYGYIF.

This sequence joins TRBV12-3 or TRBV12-4 and TRBJ1-1; weak D call: TRBD1 (6 bases). The CDR3 contains 14 residues. Trimming shortened V by 10 bases and J by 1 base, and 16 bases separated the two germline ends. This CDR3 reads CANTRTVKNTEAFF. The CDR3 DNA reads TGTGCCAACACCCGGACAGTCAAGAACACTGAAGCTTTCTTT.

The V call is TRBV5-1, the J call TRBJ2-1; possibly TRBD1 or TRBD2 for D (6 bases each). The germline V gene has CDR1 SGHRS and CDR2 YFSETQ. This CDR3 has 14 residues. V was clipped by 4 bases and J by 10 bases, with 18 bases between them. CDR3 residues: CASSNQGTGREQFF. CDR3 nucleotides: TGCGCCAGCAGCAACCAGGGTACAGGGAGGGAGCAGTTCTTC.

As for this clonotype: This could be a read error, since a much larger clone is one nucleotide away. V usage is TRBV4-3 and J usage is TRBJ1-4; 7 positions agree with TRBD1. CDR1 LGHNA and CDR2 YSLEER come from the germline V gene. This CDR3 spans 13 amino acids. CDR3 coding DNA: TGCGCCAGCAGCCAATCATCAGGGGGGAAACTGCTTTTT. Translated, it gives CASSQSSGGKLLF.

V and J are TRBV12-3 or TRBV12-4 and TRBJ2-7; D ambiguous. The germline V and J ends were trimmed by 3 bases and 5 bases, with 11 bases remaining between them. The CDR3 sequence is 13 residues long. CDR3: CASSFKGRNEQYF. The CDR3 DNA sequence: TGTGCCAGCAGTTTTAAGGGCCGCAACGAGCAGTACTTC.

J is TRBJ2-1 and V is TRBV7-9; D gene ambiguous. Trimming left V 5 bases short and J 2 bases short, with 13 bases between. Germline CDR1 is SEHNR and CDR2 is FQNEAQ (reference sequence). This CDR3 contains 15 residues. The CDR3 nucleotides read TGTGCCAGCAGCGCAACATCTCCTCCCTACAATGAGCAGTTCTTC. It codes for CASSATSPPYNEQFF.

This clonotype has ten or more counts. This chain uses TRBV6-2 or TRBV6-3 with TRBJ2-1; 10 nucleotides align to TRBD2. CDR3 size: 19 residues. V was pared by 6 bases and J by 5 bases, with 19 bases of the junction left unmatched. Germline lookup yields CDR1 MNHEY and CDR2 SVGEGT. CDR3 DNA: TGTGCCAGCAGCCCACCCCGGACTAGCGGACTCAAGCTTCACAATGAGCAGTTCTTC. Its translation: CASSPPRTSGLKLHNEQFF.

Note on this clonotype: A read error is possible here, since a much larger clone lies one base away. The chain combines TRBV6-1 with TRBJ2-3, with 8 nucleotides matching TRBD1. CDR1 and CDR2 from the germline V gene are MNHNS and SASEGT. The CDR3 length is 16 residues. In DNA form, the CDR3 reads TGTACCAGCAGTGAAGTTCCGGGACAGGGCACAGATACGCAGTATTTT. The encoded protein is CTSSEVPGQGTDTQYF.

This clonotype was recorded a few times. The genes are TRBV6-5 and TRBJ2-2; D perhaps matches TRBD1 (6 bases). Germline V gene data show CDR1 as MNHEY and CDR2 as SVGAGI. The ends were cut back, 0 bases at V and 0 bases at J, with 14 bases in the middle. The CDR3 covers 18 residues. The CDR3, as DNA: TGTGCCAGCAGTTACTCGGCCGGACAGACCGCGAACACCGGGGAGCTGTTTTTT. This codes for CASSYSAGQTANTGELFF.

With respect to this clonotype: At one of its ends the junction is not consistent with the germline gene, which may arise from a read error. The chain joins TRBV12-3 or TRBV12-4 to TRBJ1-4, with a possible D match to TRBD1 (5 bases). This CDR3 is built from 12 residues. The CDR3 DNA reads TGTGCCAGCACTTTATCAGGGAGGAAACTGTTTTTT. This sequence encodes CASTLSGRKLFF.

In regard to this clonotype: The junction and the germline gene differ at one end; a read error may be behind it. The chain joins TRBV4-2 to TRBJ2-1, with D possibly being TRBD2 (6 bases). The CDR3 is made up of 16 amino acids. Germline lookup yields CDR1 LGHNA and CDR2 YNFKEQ. The CDR3: CVSSQGLTSSYNEQFF. CDR3 coding DNA: TGTGTCAGCAGCCAAGGACTAACGAGCTCCTACAATGAGCAGTTCTTC.

The sample holds one count of this clonotype. The conserved phenylalanine or tryptophan is not found at the CDR3 terminus, so this likely reflects a read error. The V call is TRBV11-3, the J call TRBJ2-1, with D possibly TRBD2 on 5 matching bases. The CDR3 has 14 residues. Trimming took off 5 bases at V and 8 bases at J, with 16 bases between the two ends. Per the germline V gene, CDR1 is SGHNT and CDR2 is YENEEA. Here the CDR3 DNA reads TGTGCCAGCAGCCCGGGGTCTCATGGCGATGAGCAGTTCGTC. Translating it yields CASSPGSHGDEQFV.

This clonotype turned up a few times. The V call is TRBV5-5, the J call TRBJ1-1; TRBD1 matches at 7 bases. In germline, CDR1 is SGHKS, CDR2 YYEKEE (reference sequence). The CDR3 totals 15 residues. V was clipped by 0 bases and J by 5 bases; unmatched bases: 7. The CDR3 is CASSLAVGQPTEAFF. DNA of the CDR3: TGTGCCAGCAGCTTGGCCGTGGGACAGCCGACTGAAGCTTTCTTT.

This clonotype occurred a few times. This sequence joins TRBV19 and TRBJ2-2; maybe TRBD1 (6 bases). Germline-derived CDR1 and CDR2 are LNHDA and SQIVND (reference sequence). The CDR3 consists of 13 residues. V was pared by 7 bases and J by 5 bases, with 11 bases between. This CDR3 is CASTADRTGELFF. CDR3 in DNA: TGTGCCAGTACCGCCGACAGGACCGGGGAGCTGTTTTTT. The full variable domain, rest sourced from reference TRBV19 and TRBJ2-2, is DGGITQSPKYLFRKEGQNVTLSCEQNLNHDAMYWYRQDPGQGLRLIYYSQIVNDFQKGDIAEGYSVSREKKESFPLTVTSAQKNPTAFYLCASTADRTGELFFGEGSRLTVL.

A word on this clonotype: One end of the junction varies from germline; a read error may be responsible. The J gene is TRBJ2-5, the V gene TRBV4-2; 8 bases are a match to TRBD2. This CDR3 has 15 residues. Germline V gene data show CDR1 as LGHNA and CDR2 as YNFKEQ. The CDR3 DNA reads as TGTGCCAGCAGGCAAGAAGTAGCGGGGCAAGAGACCCAGTACTTC. Protein product: CASRQEVAGQETQYF.

Turning to this clonotype: This may come from a read error, since a much larger clone is one base off. Here the CDR3 omits its conserved ending phenylalanine or tryptophan, so a read error is the likely source. The chain is built from TRBV6-1 and TRBJ2-2; D is possibly TRBD1 (5 bases). This CDR3 has 17 residues. Germline V lookup: CDR1 MNHNS, CDR2 SASEGT. Trimming pared 4 bases from V and 4 bases from J, leaving 19 bases between. DNA for the CDR3: TGTGCCAGCAGTGTTGGCTCACAGGCTACGAGCACCGGGGAGCTGTTTTAT. It is translated as CASSVGSQATSTGELFY.

Regarding this clonotype: A much larger clone sits a single nucleotide away, making a read error possible. Without the conserved terminal phenylalanine or tryptophan, this CDR3 likely stems from a read error. V is TRBV6-6 and J is TRBJ2-1; 11 bases are a match to TRBD2. The CDR3 has 15 residues. Germline values: CDR1 MNHNY, CDR2 SVGAGI (reference sequence). The trim removed 6 bases at V and 4 bases at J, leaving 5 bases unmatched. The CDR3 reads CASSPGTSGYNEQFL. CDR3 nucleotides: TGTGCCAGCAGCCCCGGGACTAGCGGTTACAATGAGCAGTTCCTC.

A word on this clonotype: At one end the junction does not follow the germline gene, possibly because of a read error. The chain carries TRBV7-8 and TRBJ2-6, with a possible D match to TRBD1 (6 bases). Germline lookup yields CDR1 SGHVS and CDR2 FQNEAQ. The length of the CDR3 is 16 residues. The CDR3 loop reads CASSFLGAAGASVLTF. Here the CDR3 DNA reads TGTGCCAGCAGCTTTCTCGGCGCAGCAGGGGCCAGCGTCCTGACTTTC.

This clonotype was detected a few times. One junction end disagrees with the germline gene, perhaps due to a read error. This chain connects TRBV12-3 or TRBV12-4 to TRBJ2-7, with D tentatively TRBD1 or TRBD2 (5 bases each). This CDR3 region has 12 residues. The CDR3 loop is CASSSGGYEQHF. As DNA, the CDR3 is TGTGCCAGCAGTTCTGGGGGATACGAGCAGCACTTC.

This clonotype was recorded a few times. V is TRBV6-1 and J is TRBJ1-2; weak D call: TRBD1 (6 bases). This CDR3 comprises 17 residues. V lost 0 bases and J 3 bases, leaving 17 bases between the germline ends. Per germline, CDR1 MNHNS and CDR2 SASEGT. CDR3 protein: CASSEASDRSGYYGYTF. CDR3 bases: TGTGCCAGCAGTGAAGCCTCAGACAGGTCGGGATACTATGGCTACACCTTC.

As regards this clonotype: A junction boundary mismatches the germline segment, possibly from a read error. The chain couples TRBV5-6 to TRBJ1-1; D gene ambiguous. The germline gives CDR1 SGHDT, CDR2 YYEEEE. The CDR3 runs to 12 residues. CDR3 sequence: CASGLSRNEAFF. The CDR3, as DNA: TGTGCCAGCGGCTTGTCCAGGAACGAAGCTTTCTTT.

Many counts were recorded for this clonotype. The J gene is TRBJ2-7, the V gene TRBV4-1, with D possibly matching TRBD1 (6 bases). The CDR3 spans 13 residues. The V end was cut by 1 base, the J end by 4 bases, with 8 bases between. The germline CDR1 and CDR2 sequences are MGHRA and YSYEKL. CDR3 bases: TGCGCCAGCAGCCAAGGGGGGCGATACGAGCAGTACTTC. Translated, it gives CASSQGGRYEQYF.

J is TRBJ2-2 and V is TRBV12-3 or TRBV12-4; unclear D gene. Trimming cost V 3 bases and J 11 bases, with 19 bases left between them. This CDR3 spans 15 amino acids. The CDR3 sequence is CASSFNGQNTSELFF. The CDR3 DNA reads as TGTGCCAGCAGTTTTAACGGGCAGAACACCAGTGAGCTGTTTTTT.

Notes on this clonotype: Compared with germline, one end of the junction differs, possibly owing to a read error. The V gene is TRBV6-2 or TRBV6-3, the J gene TRBJ2-1; 9 bases are shared with TRBD2. The CDR3 extends over 20 amino acids. The V gene's germline CDR1 is MNHEY and CDR2 SVGEGT. The CDR3 coding sequence is TGTGCCAACAGTTACAGTCAGGCCCGGATAGCGGGAGATGTCTACTATGAGCAGTTCTTC. It translates to CANSYSQARIAGDVYYEQFF.

On this clonotype: At one of its ends the junction is not consistent with the germline gene, which may arise from a read error. The CDR3 region is CANSLGLTVLQETQYF. CDR3 nucleotide sequence: TGTGCCAACAGCTTGGGACTAACGGTACTCCAAGAGACCCAGTACTTC. The chain is built from TRBV11-2 and TRBJ2-5; TRBD2 aligns across 7 bases. The germline gives CDR1 SGHAT, CDR2 FQNNGV. This CDR3 comprises 16 residues.